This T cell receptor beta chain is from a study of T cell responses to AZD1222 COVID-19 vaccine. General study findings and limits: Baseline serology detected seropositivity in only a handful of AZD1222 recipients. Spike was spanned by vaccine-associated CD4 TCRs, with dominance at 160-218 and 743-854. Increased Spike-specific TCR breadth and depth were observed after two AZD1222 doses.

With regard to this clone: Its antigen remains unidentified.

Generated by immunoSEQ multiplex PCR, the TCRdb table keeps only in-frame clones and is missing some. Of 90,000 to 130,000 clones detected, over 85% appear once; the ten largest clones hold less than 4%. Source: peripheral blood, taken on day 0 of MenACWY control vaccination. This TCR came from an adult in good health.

The CDR3 coding sequence is TGCGCCAGCAGCTTGAACCGGGGCACTGAAGCTTTCTTT. Its translation: CASSLNRGTEAFF. The chain recombines TRBV5-1 with TRBJ1-1; D remains unclear. The germline V and J ends were trimmed by 1 base and 4 bases, with 8 bases remaining between them. Per germline, CDR1 SGHRS and CDR2 YFSETQ. This CDR3 has 13 amino acids.